This record looks at one T cell receptor beta chain sequence and its context. Its specificity is unknown. This record belongs to a study of cytomegalovirus exposure and HLA in healthy donors. General observations from the study: A later analysis found that most CMV-associated TCR beta chains appeared HLA-restricted. What a later analysis showed was that several of the most significant clusters appeared linked to common viral pathogens.

Looked up from germline, CDR1 is LNHDA and CDR2 is SQIVND (reference sequence). The CDR3 is 19 residues long. V shed 6 bases and J 1 base; nucleotides not matched to a gene: 17. Use of 60 Vbeta and 13 Jbeta primers characterized the PCR. The data were produced by immunoSEQ multiplex PCR, yet TCRdb's version contains in-frame clones alone and is incomplete. This sample carries under 200,000 clones, roughly 77% of them seen once, and the ten largest clones take more than 4%. Sequencing was done on a sample of PBMCs. The TCR was taken from a male donor in good health and CMV-seronegative. This chain uses TRBV19 with TRBJ1-5; TRBD1 aligns across 8 bases. CDR3 in DNA: TGTGCCAGTAGCTGGACAGGGATCGGAGGCGGAGAAAGCAATCAGCCCCAGCATTTT. This sequence encodes CASSWTGIGGGESNQPQHF.